The 30 T cell receptor beta chains below come from one sample, sequenced in a study of cytomegalovirus exposure and HLA in healthy donors. The PCR employed 60 Vbeta primers together with 13 Jbeta primers. Data came from immunoSEQ multiplex PCR; TCRdb stores just in-frame clones and leaves some out. The data hold more than 90,000 clones, with approximately 75% observed a single time. The sequenced sample consisted of PBMCs. The receptors stem from a woman aged 35 to 49 in good health and CMV-seronegative.

This clone was seen a few times. This chain uses TRBV6-1 with TRBJ2-3; the D gene is possibly TRBD1 (6 bases). CDR3 length: 12 amino acids. The germline V gene has CDR1 MNHNS and CDR2 SASEGT. Deletions cut 11 bases from V and 6 bases from J, with 15 bases between. DNA of the CDR3: TGTGCCTCCAGGGGTACTCCTGATACGCAGTATTTT. Translating it yields CASRGTPDTQYF.

This chain connects TRBV4-3 to TRBJ1-5, with D unresolved. Trimming removed 0 bases at V and 7 bases at J, with 16 bases between. Germline loops: CDR1 LGHNA, CDR2 YSLEER. The CDR3 totals 16 residues. Here the CDR3 DNA reads TGCGCCAGCAGCCAAGATGTTTTAGGCGCGGGACAGCCCCAGCATTTT. Translation: CASSQDVLGAGQPQHF.

V and J are TRBV19 and TRBJ2-1, with 8 positions matching TRBD2. Losses at the gene ends were 3 bases for V and 6 bases for J; bases not matched to a gene: 13. Germline V gene sequence: CDR1 LNHDA, CDR2 SQIVND (reference sequence). CDR3 length: 17 residues. CDR3 sequence: CASSITGGGPLSNEQFF. CDR3 bases: TGTGCCAGTAGTATTACCGGGGGGGGGCCCTTAAGCAATGAGCAGTTCTTC.

The gene calls are TRBV28 and TRBJ2-5; a weak D match, TRBD2 (6 bases). Germline CDR1 reads MDHEN; CDR2 reads SYDVKM. V gave up 6 bases and J gave up 2 bases, with 10 bases separating them. CDR3 length equals 13 residues. CDR3 sequence reads: CASSKSGQETQYF. Here the CDR3 DNA reads TGTGCCAGCAGCAAAAGCGGGCAAGAGACCCAGTACTTC. The whole variable domain, filled in from reference TRBV28 and TRBJ2-5, reads DVKVTQSSRYLVKRTGEKVFLECVQDMDHENMFWYRQDPGLGLRLIYFSYDVKMKEKGDIPEGYSVSREKKERFSLILESASTNQTSMYLCASSKSGQETQYFGPGTRLLVL.

The genes are TRBV7-2 and TRBJ2-3; 12 nucleotides match TRBD2. Losses at the gene ends were 5 bases for V and 3 bases for J; bases not matched to a gene: 6. This CDR3 is 16 amino acids long. The germline V gene encodes CDR1 SGHTA and CDR2 FQGNSA. The chain's CDR3 is CASSLTSGRSTDTQYF. The CDR3 nucleotides are TGTGCCAGCAGCCTGACTAGCGGGAGAAGTACAGATACGCAGTATTTT. The full variable domain, rest sourced from reference TRBV7-2 and TRBJ2-3, is GAGVSQSPSNKVTEKGKDVELRCDPISGHTALYWYRQSLGQGLEFLIYFQGNSAPDKSGLPSDRFSAERTGGSVSTLTIQRTQQEDSAVYLCASSLTSGRSTDTQYFGPGTRLTVL.

This sequence joins TRBV7-2 and TRBJ2-3; TRBD2 matches 15 bases. Germline lookup yields CDR1 SGHTA and CDR2 FQGNSA. The length of the CDR3 is 17 residues. V was pared by 4 bases and J by 5 bases, with 7 bases of the junction left unmatched. The CDR3 protein is CASSYWTSGGALDTQYF. The CDR3 DNA reads as TGTGCCAGCAGCTACTGGACTAGCGGGGGGGCCTTAGATACGCAGTATTTT.

The gene calls are TRBV29-1 and TRBJ1-2; 9 positions agree with TRBD1. CDR3 length: 14 residues. Germline V gives CDR1 SQVTM, CDR2 ANQGSEA. Unmatched junction bases numbered 8, after V lost 7 bases and J lost 2 bases. The chain's CDR3 is CSDQGTGRNYGYTF. Here the CDR3 DNA reads TGCAGCGACCAAGGGACAGGGAGAAACTATGGCTACACCTTC.

By frequency in the sample, this clone is medium-sized (0.01 to 0.1%). V gene TRBV4-1 combines with J gene TRBJ1-4; 7 bases line up with TRBD1. Trimming took 2 bases from V and 5 from J; bases not matched to a gene: 5. The CDR3 extends over 15 amino acids. Germline V gene data show CDR1 as MGHRA and CDR2 as YSYEKL. This CDR3 reads CASSQPGRGNEKLFF. Written as DNA, the CDR3 is TGCGCCAGCAGCCAACCGGGCAGGGGGAATGAAAAACTGTTTTTT.

The genes are TRBV28 and TRBJ1-2, with D perhaps TRBD1 (6 bases). The CDR3 sequence is 15 residues long. Deletions cut 5 bases from V and 1 base from J, with 14 bases between. The germline V gene encodes CDR1 MDHEN and CDR2 SYDVKM. The CDR3 DNA reads as TGTGCCAGCAGTAACCCTACAGGGATTAACTATGGCTACACCTTC. Protein sequence: CASSNPTGINYGYTF.

About this clone: A junction boundary mismatches the germline segment, possibly from a read error. The CDR3 sequence is CASGPQASGGTDTQYF. CDR3 bases: TGTGCCAGCGGGCCTCAGGCTAGCGGGGGCACGGATACGCAGTATTTT. The J gene is TRBJ2-3, the V gene TRBV27; 10 bases map to TRBD2. This CDR3 spans 16 amino acids. Germline V lookup: CDR1 MNHEY, CDR2 SMNVEV (reference sequence).

The chain is built from TRBV2 and TRBJ2-1; 8 positions match TRBD1. This CDR3 contains 13 residues. Trimming took 5 bases from V and 15 from J; bases not matched to a gene: 12. CDR1 and CDR2 (germline): SNHLY, FYNNEI. Here the CDR3 reads CASSITEQGDLFF. The CDR3 DNA reads TGTGCCAGCAGTATTACCGAACAGGGGGATCTGTTCTTC.

The chain combines TRBV7-9 with TRBJ2-1; 7 nucleotides agree with TRBD2. Germline CDR1 and CDR2: SEHNR and FQNEAQ (reference sequence). V trimming: 6 bases; J trimming: 7 bases; junction bases outside the gene matches: 9. This CDR3 has 14 residues. The CDR3 loop is CASSTGLERNEQFF. The CDR3 DNA is TGTGCCAGCAGTACCGGACTAGAACGGAATGAGCAGTTCTTC.

The V and J genes are TRBV7-2 and TRBJ1-2, with unresolved D. CDR1 is SGHTA and CDR2 is FQGNSA in the germline V gene. This CDR3 is 13 amino acids long. V was cut by 7 bases and J by 6 bases, with 15 bases left in between. The CDR3 loop reads CASNSRGFHGYTF. DNA of the CDR3: TGTGCCAGCAACTCTCGGGGATTCCATGGCTACACCTTC.

This clone was seen more than once but under ten times. The chain employs TRBV10-1 and TRBJ2-2, with TRBD1 as a possible D gene (6 bases). V dropped 6 bases and J dropped 0 bases, with 20 bases sitting between them. The germline CDR1 and CDR2 sequences are WNHNN and SYGVQD (reference sequence). CDR3 length equals 18 residues. CDR3 sequence reads: CASSRDPGTTPNTGELFF. In DNA form, the CDR3 reads TGCGCCAGCAGCCGCGACCCCGGGACAACACCGAACACCGGGGAGCTGTTTTTT.

The rearrangement joins TRBV5-1 to TRBJ2-7, with 8 bases fitting TRBD1. Germline V CDR1 and CDR2: SGHRS, YFSETQ. V dropped 0 bases and J dropped 5; count of bases not matched to a gene: 4. The CDR3 has 14 residues. The CDR3 sequence is CASSLETGEDEQYF. CDR3 DNA: TGCGCCAGCAGCTTGGAGACAGGGGAAGACGAGCAGTACTTC.

This clone turned up a few times. The J gene is TRBJ2-3, the V gene TRBV29-1; TRBD2 is a possible D gene (7 bases). The CDR3 totals 14 residues. V shed 3 bases and J shed 5 bases, with 15 bases lying between them. Germline V gene sequence: CDR1 SQVTM, CDR2 ANQGSEA. Here the CDR3 reads CSVELGGLLDTQYF. The CDR3 DNA sequence: TGCAGCGTTGAGCTGGGGGGGCTGTTAGATACGCAGTATTTT.

This sequence joins TRBV9 and TRBJ1-2, with D tentatively TRBD1 (5 bases). Germline V lookup: CDR1 SGDLS, CDR2 YYNGEE. The length of the CDR3 is 14 residues. V lost 3 bases and J 6 bases, leaving 15 bases between the germline ends. In nucleotides, the CDR3 is TGTGCCAGCAGCGCAGGGAACGCCGCCGATGGCTACACCTTC. The encoded protein is CASSAGNAADGYTF.

As for this clone: The same CDR3 can be traced to other DNA sequences in this sample. The CDR3, as DNA: TGCAGCGTTCCCATAAAGGGTCGACAGGGGGCGCCCTACTATGGCTACACCTTC. This gives the protein CSVPIKGRQGAPYYGYTF. V and J are TRBV29-1 and TRBJ1-2; 10 positions match TRBD1. With V trimmed by 5 bases and J by 3 bases, 18 bases remained unmatched. CDR1 SQVTM and CDR2 ANQGSEA come from the germline V gene. The CDR3 extends over 18 amino acids.

This CDR3 reads CASSSLRLAGVYNEQFF. CDR3 DNA: TGTGCCAGCAGCTCCCTAAGGCTAGCGGGGGTTTACAATGAGCAGTTCTTC. The chain uses TRBV7-6 and TRBJ2-1; 10 bases fit TRBD2. CDR1 is SGHVS and CDR2 is FNYEAQ in the germline V gene. CDR3 size: 17 residues. J was trimmed by 4 bases and V by 4 bases; bases with no gene match: 10.

This clone was counted a single time. A junction end diverges from the germline sequence, so it may reflect a read error. The chain recombines TRBV7-6 with TRBJ1-1; D is ambiguous. CDR1 and CDR2 (germline): SGHVS, FNYEAQ. CDR3 length: 13 residues. The CDR3 DNA is TGTGCCGGCAGCTTATCTGTTAACACTGAAGCTTTCTTT. Amino acids: CAGSLSVNTEAFF.

V gene TRBV19 combines with J gene TRBJ1-1; 8 bases agree with TRBD1. The ends lost 3 bases at V and 3 bases at J; junction bases unmatched: 3. Germline CDR1 is LNHDA and CDR2 is SQIVND (reference sequence). This CDR3 has 14 amino acids. CDR3 coding DNA: TGTGCCAGTAGTATGGGGACAGGACACACTGAAGCTTTCTTT. This gives the protein CASSMGTGHTEAFF.

This chain joins TRBV10-3 and TRBJ1-2; 9 positions agree with TRBD1. The ends lost 2 bases at V and 7 bases at J; junction bases unmatched: 8. From germline, CDR1 is ENHRY and CDR2 SYGVKD. This CDR3 has 15 residues. Here the CDR3 DNA reads TGTGCCATCAGTGAGGTTGGACAGGGGCGAGGTGGCTACACCTTC. The encoded protein is CAISEVGQGRGGYTF.

V and J are TRBV6-5 and TRBJ1-4, with D tentatively TRBD1 (6 bases). The CDR3 extends over 13 amino acids. Deletions cut 5 bases from V and 10 bases from J, with 14 bases between. Looked up from germline, CDR1 is MNHEY and CDR2 is SVGAGI. CDR3 sequence: CASSDRQDGKLFF. CDR3 bases: TGTGCCAGCAGTGACAGGCAGGATGGAAAACTGTTTTTT.

The genes are TRBV2 and TRBJ1-2; unclear D gene. Trimming removed 3 bases from V and 0 bases from J, with 8 bases in between. CDR1 SNHLY and CDR2 FYNNEI come from the germline V gene. This CDR3 region has 14 residues. DNA of the CDR3: TGTGCCAGCAGTGATTGGGCAACTAACTATGGCTACACCTTC. This sequence encodes CASSDWATNYGYTF.

This chain links TRBV4-3 with TRBJ1-4; D remains ambiguous. Trimming took 2 bases from V and 4 from J, leaving 26 bases between them. The CDR3 length is 20 residues. CDR1 and CDR2 (germline): LGHNA, YSLEER. CDR3 bases: TGCGCCAGCAGCCAACAACCGGTTTCGGTATGTAACCGACTTAATGAAAAACTGTTTTTT. Residues: CASSQQPVSVCNRLNEKLFF.

This clone was observed a handful of times. The CDR3 sequence is CASSSGTSGRAGETQYF. CDR3 bases: TGTGCCAGCAGCTCTGGGACTAGCGGGAGGGCCGGGGAGACCCAGTACTTC. The V gene is TRBV11-2, the J gene TRBJ2-5, with TRBD2 matching over 16 bases. This CDR3 region has 17 residues. The germline V gene has CDR1 SGHAT and CDR2 FQNNGV. The trim removed 4 bases at V and 5 bases at J, leaving 7 bases unmatched.

The chain recombines TRBV5-5 with TRBJ2-5; 9 nucleotides match TRBD2. The better agreement between TRBJ2-7 and the DNA end casts doubt on the J call. CDR3 length equals 14 residues. Germline loops: CDR1 SGHKS, CDR2 YYEKEE (reference sequence). The CDR3 sequence is CASRLAGARYEQYF. Here the CDR3 DNA reads TGTGCCAGCAGGTTAGCGGGAGCTCGGTACGAGCAGTACTTC.

This chain joins TRBV9 and TRBJ2-2; TRBD2 matches 10 bases. The ends lost 3 bases at V and 5 bases at J; junction bases unmatched: 4. The CDR3 runs 15 residues. Germline lookup yields CDR1 SGDLS and CDR2 YYNGEE. In DNA form, the CDR3 reads TGTGCCAGCAGCGCTAGCGGGAGTTATACCGGGGAGCTGTTTTTT. It specifies CASSASGSYTGELFF.

This rearrangement joins TRBV5-5 to TRBJ1-5; the D gene is possibly TRBD1 (6 bases). Germline V lookup: CDR1 SGHKS, CDR2 YYEKEE (reference sequence). The CDR3 consists of 14 residues. The V gene lost 7 bases and the J gene lost 3 bases, with 14 bases spanning the gap. CDR3: CASQAGQTNQPQHF. The DNA of the CDR3 is TGTGCCAGCCAGGCTGGACAGACCAATCAGCCCCAGCATTTT.

This sequence joins TRBV19 and TRBJ2-2; 9 bases map to TRBD1. Germline CDR1 LNHDA, CDR2 SQIVND (reference sequence). J was trimmed by 6 bases and V by 5 bases; bases with no gene match: 1. This CDR3 has 13 residues. The CDR3 DNA follows: TGTGCCAGTAGTCACAGGGGGCCCGGGGAGCTGTTTTTT. Residues: CASSHRGPGELFF.